The source of this T cell receptor beta chain is a study of beta chain features in type 1 diabetes. Study-level points and caveats: When Type 1 diabetes patients were examined, their TCRB CDR3s proved moderately but significantly shorter in all four CD4+ subsets. For patients and controls alike, PCR might favor shorter templates to the same degree.

This clone was seen repeatedly, ten times or more. Its antigen remains unidentified. Germline loops: CDR1 SNHLY, CDR2 FYNNEI. The V gene lost 0 bases and the J gene lost 10 bases, with 12 bases spanning the gap. The CDR3 totals 13 residues. Every isolated RNA sample was fully reverse transcribed, so sequencing captured expressed TCRB transcripts. The protocol was immunoSEQ multiplex PCR, while the TCRdb copy is restricted to in-frame clones and leaves out a portion. The table shows 400,000 or so clones, with 9.6% occurring only once. The rearrangement uses TRBV2 and TRBJ1-1; TRBD1 might be the D (5 bases). The sequence was obtained from a man aged 25 to 45 with type 1 diabetes. Specimen: central memory CD4+ T cells from blood. CDR3: CASSEARGGRAFF. The CDR3 bases are TGTGCCAGCAGTGAAGCCCGCGGGGGGAGAGCTTTCTTT.